The following is a T cell receptor beta chain sequence with its context. This sample stems from a study of blood T cell repertoires in COVID-19. The wider study: The analysed material was cDNA or gDNA that came from T cells, B-cell-depleted T cells, or PBMCs.

In the original analysis: Researchers report that nucleated cell counts were estimated from reference gene primer amplification. Profiled with immunoSEQ multiplex PCR; TCRdb holds only in-frame clones, not every one. V and J calls and clone size are given by that table; D and trimming were obtained from the DNA. The sample consists of 85,000 to 100,000 clones, approximately 86% of them appearing once. The TCR comes from a woman in her sixties or seventies in a cohort sampled during active or convalescent COVID-19. Sequencing input: peripheral blood.

The CDR3 loop is CASSLSEGPLYEQYF. CDR3 bases: TGTGCCAGCAGCTTAAGCGAGGGCCCTCTTTACGAGCAGTACTTC. V usage is TRBV11-2 and J usage is TRBJ2-7, with D perhaps matching TRBD2 (5 bases). CDR1 and CDR2 (germline): SGHAT, FQNNGV. Trimming cost V 2 bases and J 4 bases, with 15 bases left between them. CDR3 length: 15 amino acids. Full variable domain (rest looked up from reference TRBV11-2 and TRBJ2-7): EAGVAQSPRYKIIEKRQSVAFWCNPISGHATLYWYQQILGQGPKLLIQFQNNGVVDDSQLPKDRFSAERLKGVDSTLKIQPAKLEDSAVYLCASSLSEGPLYEQYFGPGTRLTVT.